A single sample gave rise to the 7 T cell receptor beta chains below, sequenced in a study of cytomegalovirus exposure and HLA in healthy donors. PCR involved 60 Vbeta and 13 Jbeta primers. Data came from immunoSEQ multiplex PCR; TCRdb stores just in-frame clones and leaves some out. The table records 150,000 to 200,000 clones, more than 70% of them present only once. The sequencing sample was made of PBMCs. The receptor set was obtained from a woman aged 40 to 49 in good health and CMV-seropositive.

J is TRBJ1-2 and V is TRBV9; TRBD1 aligns across 12 bases. Germline CDR1 and CDR2: SGDLS and YYNGEE. The CDR3 has 16 residues. Trimming removed 5 bases from V and 4 bases from J; junction bases left unmatched: 9. In nucleotides, the CDR3 is TGTGCCAGCAGGCGGGGACAGGGGGCAGTCGGCTATGGCTACACCTTC. The encoded protein is CASRRGQGAVGYGYTF. Together with reference TRBV9 and TRBJ1-2, the CDR3 gives the full variable domain: DSGVTQTPKHLITATGQRVTLRCSPRSGDLSVYWYQQSLDQGLQFLIQYYNGEERAKGNILERFSAQQFPDLHSELNLSSLELGDSALYFCASRRGQGAVGYGYTFGSGTRLTVV.

This chain joins TRBV9 and TRBJ1-1, with D maybe TRBD1 (5 bases). V gave up 2 bases and J gave up 1 base, with 15 bases separating them. CDR1 is SGDLS, CDR2 YYNGEE, per germline. The CDR3 extends over 16 amino acids. The CDR3 region has the DNA TGTGCCAGCAGCGTCGGGCAGGGCGGGAGGAACACTGAAGCTTTCTTT. It translates to CASSVGQGGRNTEAFF.

The chain recombines TRBV2 with TRBJ2-1, with D hard to call. Germline lookup yields CDR1 SNHLY and CDR2 FYNNEI. The CDR3 extends over 13 amino acids. Trimming left V 9 bases short and J 7 bases short, with 16 bases between. For the CDR3, the DNA is TGTGCCAGTCTAAGCCCTCTTCGAAATGAGCAGTTCTTC. It yields the protein CASLSPLRNEQFF.

The chain joins TRBV28 to TRBJ2-2, with D maybe TRBD2 (6 bases). The CDR3 loop spans 15 amino acids. The germline V gene has CDR1 MDHEN and CDR2 SYDVKM. Trimming shortened V by 3 bases and J by 4 bases, and 12 bases separated the two germline ends. Here the CDR3 DNA reads TGTGCCAGCAGTTTGGGGGGAGACGGCACCGGGGAGCTGTTTTTT. Translating it yields CASSLGGDGTGELFF.

V usage is TRBV19 and J usage is TRBJ2-1; 9 nucleotides line up with TRBD2. The germline gives CDR1 LNHDA, CDR2 SQIVND (reference sequence). After removal of 5 bases from V and 6 bases from J, the junction contained 11 bases not matched to a gene. The length of the CDR3 is 16 residues. The CDR3 protein is CASSDRIAGAFNEQFF. The CDR3 DNA is TGTGCCAGTAGTGATAGGATAGCGGGAGCTTTCAATGAGCAGTTCTTC. The full variable domain, completed using reference TRBV19 and TRBJ2-1, is DGGITQSPKYLFRKEGQNVTLSCEQNLNHDAMYWYRQDPGQGLRLIYYSQIVNDFQKGDIAEGYSVSREKKESFPLTVTSAQKNPTAFYLCASSDRIAGAFNEQFFGPGTRLTVL.

V and J are TRBV30 and TRBJ1-1; possible D gene TRBD1, 6 bases. CDR3 length equals 13 residues. Trimming pared 6 bases from V and 1 base from J, leaving 12 bases between. From germline, CDR1 is GTSNPN and CDR2 SVGIG (reference sequence). The CDR3 sequence is CACLDRWNTEAFF. The DNA of the CDR3 is TGTGCCTGTCTCGACAGGTGGAACACTGAAGCTTTCTTT. Full variable domain (rest looked up from reference TRBV30 and TRBJ1-1): SQTIHQWPATLVQPVGSPLSLECTVEGTSNPNLYWYRQAAGRGLQLLFYSVGIGQISSEVPQNLSASRPQDRQFILSSKKLLLSDSGFYLCACLDRWNTEAFFGQGTRLTVV.

This sequence joins TRBV28 and TRBJ2-4; tentatively, D is TRBD2 (5 bases). Germline CDR1 reads MDHEN; CDR2 reads SYDVKM. Trimming took 7 bases from V and 5 from J, leaving 21 bases between them. The CDR3 covers 16 residues. CDR3 amino acids: CASTNGMGMSQNIQYF. DNA for the CDR3: TGTGCCAGCACCAACGGGATGGGGATGAGCCAAAACATTCAGTACTTC.